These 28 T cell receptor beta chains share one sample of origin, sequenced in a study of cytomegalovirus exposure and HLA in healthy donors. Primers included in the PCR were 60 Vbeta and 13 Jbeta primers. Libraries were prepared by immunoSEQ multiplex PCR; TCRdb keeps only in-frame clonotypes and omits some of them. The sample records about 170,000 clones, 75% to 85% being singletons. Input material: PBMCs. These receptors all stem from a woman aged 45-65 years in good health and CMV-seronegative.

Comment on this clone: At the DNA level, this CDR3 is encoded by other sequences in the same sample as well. The CDR3 here is CAGWIAIIWHF. DNA of the CDR3: TGTGCCGGGTGGATAGCAATCATCTGGCATTTT. The chain couples TRBV30 to TRBJ1-5; no definite D call. Germline CDR1 is GTSNPN and CDR2 is SVGIG (reference sequence). Trimming cost V 8 bases and J 15 bases, with 20 bases left between them. The CDR3 consists of 11 residues.

This CDR3 is CASSHTDRPYEQYF. The DNA for the CDR3 is TGCGCCAGCAGCCATACGGACAGGCCCTACGAGCAGTACTTC. The chain combines TRBV4-1 with TRBJ2-7, with TRBD1 matching 7 bases. The V segment lost 3 bases and the J segment 2 bases; nucleotides outside the gene matches: 4. Germline CDR1 is MGHRA and CDR2 is YSYEKL. This CDR3 has 14 residues.

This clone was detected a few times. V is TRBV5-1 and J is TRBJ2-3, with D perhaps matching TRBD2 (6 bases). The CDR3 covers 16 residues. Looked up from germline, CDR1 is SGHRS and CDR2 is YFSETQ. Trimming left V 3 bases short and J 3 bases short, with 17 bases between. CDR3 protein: CASSSYRDSTTDTQYF. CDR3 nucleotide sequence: TGCGCCAGCAGCTCATACCGGGACTCCACGACAGATACGCAGTATTTT.

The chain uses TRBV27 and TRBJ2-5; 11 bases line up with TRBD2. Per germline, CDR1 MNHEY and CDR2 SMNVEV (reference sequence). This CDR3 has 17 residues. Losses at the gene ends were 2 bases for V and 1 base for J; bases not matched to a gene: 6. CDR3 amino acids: CASSLRAGLAGQETQYF. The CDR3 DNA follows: TGTGCCAGCAGTTTACGAGCCGGACTAGCGGGCCAAGAGACCCAGTACTTC.

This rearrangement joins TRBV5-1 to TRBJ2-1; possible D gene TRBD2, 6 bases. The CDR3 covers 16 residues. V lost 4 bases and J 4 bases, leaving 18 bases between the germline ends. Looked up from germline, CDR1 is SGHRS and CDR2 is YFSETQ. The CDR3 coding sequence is TGCGCCAGCAGCCCAAACGTGGCAGGGAGGTACAATGAGCAGTTCTTC. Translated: CASSPNVAGRYNEQFF.

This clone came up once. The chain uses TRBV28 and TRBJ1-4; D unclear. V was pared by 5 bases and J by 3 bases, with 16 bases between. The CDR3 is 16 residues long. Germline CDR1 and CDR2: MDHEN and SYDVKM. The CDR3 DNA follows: TGTGCCAGCAGTCCAGGTGCTCTCCGGTCTAATGAAAAACTGTTTTTT. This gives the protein CASSPGALRSNEKLFF.

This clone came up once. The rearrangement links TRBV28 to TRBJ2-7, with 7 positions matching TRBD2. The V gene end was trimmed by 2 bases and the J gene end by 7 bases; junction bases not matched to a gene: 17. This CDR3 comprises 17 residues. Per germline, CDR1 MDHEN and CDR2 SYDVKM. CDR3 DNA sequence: TGTGCCAGCAGTTTACCGCCCCTATCTAGCGGTCTAGGGGAGCAGTACTTC. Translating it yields CASSLPPLSSGLGEQYF.

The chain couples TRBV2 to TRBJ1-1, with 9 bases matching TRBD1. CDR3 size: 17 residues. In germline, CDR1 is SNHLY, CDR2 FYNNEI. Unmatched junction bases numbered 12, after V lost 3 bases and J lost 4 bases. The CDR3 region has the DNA TGTGCCAGCAGTGACCCGGGACAGGGAGGGCTGAGCACTGAAGCTTTCTTT. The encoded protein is CASSDPGQGGLSTEAFF.

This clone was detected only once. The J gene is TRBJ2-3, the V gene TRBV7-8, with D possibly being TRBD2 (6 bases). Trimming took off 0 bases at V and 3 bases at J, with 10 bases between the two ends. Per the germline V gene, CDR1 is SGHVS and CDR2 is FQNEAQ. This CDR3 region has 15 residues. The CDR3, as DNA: TGTGCCAGCAGCTTAGCGAGCGGGCCTACAGATACGCAGTATTTT. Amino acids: CASSLASGPTDTQYF.

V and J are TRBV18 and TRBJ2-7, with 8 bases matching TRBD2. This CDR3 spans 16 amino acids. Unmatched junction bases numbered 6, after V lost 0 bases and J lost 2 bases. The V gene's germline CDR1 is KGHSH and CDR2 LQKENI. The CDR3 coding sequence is TGTGCCAGCTCACCACCGAATAGCGGGGTAACCTACGAGCAGTACTTC. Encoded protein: CASSPPNSGVTYEQYF. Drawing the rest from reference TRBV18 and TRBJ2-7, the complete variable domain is NAGVMQNPRHLVRRRGQEARLRCSPMKGHSHVYWYRQLPEEGLKFMVYLQKENIIDESGMPKERFSAEFPKEGPSILRIQQVVRGDSAAYFCASSPPNSGVTYEQYFGPGTRLTVT.

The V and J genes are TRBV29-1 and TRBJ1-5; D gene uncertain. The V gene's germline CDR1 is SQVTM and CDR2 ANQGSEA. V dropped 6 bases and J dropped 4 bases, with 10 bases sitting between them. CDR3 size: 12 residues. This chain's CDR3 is CSVREDNQPQHF. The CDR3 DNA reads TGCAGCGTAAGGGAGGATAATCAGCCCCAGCATTTT.

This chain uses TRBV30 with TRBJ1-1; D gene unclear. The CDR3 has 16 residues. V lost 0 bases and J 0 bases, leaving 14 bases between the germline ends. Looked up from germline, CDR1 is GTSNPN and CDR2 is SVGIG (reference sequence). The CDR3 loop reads CAWSVRSNWLNTEAFF. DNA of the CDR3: TGTGCCTGGAGTGTACGATCTAACTGGTTGAACACTGAAGCTTTCTTT.

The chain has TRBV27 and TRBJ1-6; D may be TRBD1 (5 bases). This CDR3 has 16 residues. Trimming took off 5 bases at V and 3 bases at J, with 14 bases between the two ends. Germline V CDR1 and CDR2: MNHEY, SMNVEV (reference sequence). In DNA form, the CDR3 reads TGTGCCAGCAGTGCCTGGGGCGTAGACTATAATTCACCCCTCCACTTT. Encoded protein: CASSAWGVDYNSPLHF.

CDR3 region: CASSLYGQPNYGYTF. The CDR3 DNA follows: TGTGCCAGCAGTTTATATGGACAGCCTAACTATGGCTACACCTTC. This sequence joins TRBV28 and TRBJ1-2; D is possibly TRBD1 (6 bases). The V gene lost 1 base and the J gene lost 0 bases, with 9 bases spanning the gap. Germline V gives CDR1 MDHEN, CDR2 SYDVKM. The CDR3 spans 15 residues.

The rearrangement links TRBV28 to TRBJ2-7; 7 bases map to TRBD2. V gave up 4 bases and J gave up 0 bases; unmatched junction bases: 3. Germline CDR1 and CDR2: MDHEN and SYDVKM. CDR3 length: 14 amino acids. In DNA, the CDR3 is TGTGCCAGCAGTTCGACTAGCAGCTCCTACGAGCAGTACTTC. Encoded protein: CASSSTSSSYEQYF.

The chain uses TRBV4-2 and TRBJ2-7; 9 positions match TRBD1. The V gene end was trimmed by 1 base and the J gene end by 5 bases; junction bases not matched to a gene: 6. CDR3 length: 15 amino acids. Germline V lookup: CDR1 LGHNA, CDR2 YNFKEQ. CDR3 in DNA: TGTGCCAGCAGCCAAGCCGGGACAGGGAGGAACGAGCAGTACTTC. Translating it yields CASSQAGTGRNEQYF.

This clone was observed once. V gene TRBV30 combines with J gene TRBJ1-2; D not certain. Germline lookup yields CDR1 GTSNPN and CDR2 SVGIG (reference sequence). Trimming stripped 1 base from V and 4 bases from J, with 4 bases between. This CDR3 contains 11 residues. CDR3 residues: CAWSASYGYTF. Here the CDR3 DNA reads TGTGCCTGGAGTGCCTCCTATGGCTACACCTTC.

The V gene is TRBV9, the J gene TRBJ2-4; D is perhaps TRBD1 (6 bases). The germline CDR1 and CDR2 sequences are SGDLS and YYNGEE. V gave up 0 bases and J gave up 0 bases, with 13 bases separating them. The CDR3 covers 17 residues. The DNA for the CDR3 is TGTGCCAGCAGCGTAGAAGGGACAACATTAGCCAAAAACATTCAGTACTTC. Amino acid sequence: CASSVEGTTLAKNIQYF.

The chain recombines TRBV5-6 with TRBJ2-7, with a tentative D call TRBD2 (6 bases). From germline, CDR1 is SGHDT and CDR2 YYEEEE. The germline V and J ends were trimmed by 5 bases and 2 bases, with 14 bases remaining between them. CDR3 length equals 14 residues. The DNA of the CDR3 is TGTGCCAGCAGAAGGGGACTTCCGGCCTACGAGCAGTACTTC. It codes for CASRRGLPAYEQYF.

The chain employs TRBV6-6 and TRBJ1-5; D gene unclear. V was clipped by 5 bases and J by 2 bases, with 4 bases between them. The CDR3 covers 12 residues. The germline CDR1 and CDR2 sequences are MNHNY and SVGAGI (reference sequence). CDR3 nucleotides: TGTGCCAGCAGTCCTGGCAATCAGCCCCAGCATTTT. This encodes CASSPGNQPQHF.

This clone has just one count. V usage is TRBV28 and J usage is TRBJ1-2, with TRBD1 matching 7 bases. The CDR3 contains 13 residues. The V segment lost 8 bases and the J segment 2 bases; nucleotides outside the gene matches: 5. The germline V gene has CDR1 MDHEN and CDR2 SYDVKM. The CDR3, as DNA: TGTGCCAGCGCTGTGACAGGGAACTATGGCTACACCTTC. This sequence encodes CASAVTGNYGYTF.

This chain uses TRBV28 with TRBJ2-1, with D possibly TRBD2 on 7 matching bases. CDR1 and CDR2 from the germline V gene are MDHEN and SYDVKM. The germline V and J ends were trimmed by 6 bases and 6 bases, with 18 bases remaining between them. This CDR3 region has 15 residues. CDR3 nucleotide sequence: TGTGCCAGCAGCTCCGGGGGGCCTCGCGGCAATGAGCAGTTCTTC. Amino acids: CASSSGGPRGNEQFF.

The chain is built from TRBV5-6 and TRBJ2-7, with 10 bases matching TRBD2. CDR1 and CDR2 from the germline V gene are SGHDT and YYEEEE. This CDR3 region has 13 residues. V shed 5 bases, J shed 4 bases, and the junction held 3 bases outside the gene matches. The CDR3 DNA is TGTGCCAGCAGAAGCGGGAGGGAATACGAGCAGTACTTC. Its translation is CASRSGREYEQYF.

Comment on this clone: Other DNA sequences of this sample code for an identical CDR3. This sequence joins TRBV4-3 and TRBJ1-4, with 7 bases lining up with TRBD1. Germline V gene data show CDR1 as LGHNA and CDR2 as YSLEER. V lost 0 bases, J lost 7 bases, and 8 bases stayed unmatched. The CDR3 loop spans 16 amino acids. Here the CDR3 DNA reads TGCGCCAGCAGCCAAGATGCGGGCAGGGGGTCTGAAAAACTGTTTTTT. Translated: CASSQDAGRGSEKLFF.

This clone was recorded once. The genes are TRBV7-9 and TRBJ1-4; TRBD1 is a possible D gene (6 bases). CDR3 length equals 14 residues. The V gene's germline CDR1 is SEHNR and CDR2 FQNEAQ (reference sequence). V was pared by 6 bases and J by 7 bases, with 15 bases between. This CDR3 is CASRGEGHLEKLFF. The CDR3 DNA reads TGTGCCAGCAGGGGGGAGGGACACCTTGAAAAACTGTTTTTT.

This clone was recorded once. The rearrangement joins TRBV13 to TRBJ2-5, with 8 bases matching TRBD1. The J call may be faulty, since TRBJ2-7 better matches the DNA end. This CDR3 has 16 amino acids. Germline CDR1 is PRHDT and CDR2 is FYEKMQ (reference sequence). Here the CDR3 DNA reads TGTGCCAGCAGCTTAGTTTCGGGACAGGAGGCCTACGAGCAGTACTTC. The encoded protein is CASSLVSGQEAYEQYF.

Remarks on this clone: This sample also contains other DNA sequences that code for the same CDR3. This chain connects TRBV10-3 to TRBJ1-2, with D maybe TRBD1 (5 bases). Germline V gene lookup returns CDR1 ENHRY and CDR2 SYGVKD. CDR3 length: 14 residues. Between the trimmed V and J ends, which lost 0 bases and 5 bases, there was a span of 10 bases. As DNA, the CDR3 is TGTGCCATCAGTGAGTCTTTAGGGGTGTATGGCTACACCTTC. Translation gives CAISESLGVYGYTF.

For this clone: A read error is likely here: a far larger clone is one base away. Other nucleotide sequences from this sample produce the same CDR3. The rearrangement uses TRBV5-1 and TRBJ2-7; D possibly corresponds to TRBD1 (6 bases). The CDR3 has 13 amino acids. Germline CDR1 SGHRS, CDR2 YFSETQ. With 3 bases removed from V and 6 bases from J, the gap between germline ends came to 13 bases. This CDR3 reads CASSSAGRGEQYF. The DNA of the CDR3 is TGCGCCAGCAGCTCCGCCGGCAGGGGCGAGCAGTACTTC.